This TCR beta chain was sequenced during a study of human T cells and chemical hapten exposure. Authors' processing steps: Sample TCR totals centred on a median of approximately 96,000, ranging about 20,000 to 700,000. A single record per CDR3 protein comes from TCRdb applying MiXCR to the RACE reads. TCRdb's processing, not the authors' own work, is the source of the V and J calls. The sample has under 300,000 distinct CDR3 sequences; approximately 8.6% are singletons. Time point specified: pre-sensitization, week 0. Noted treatment: therapeutic diphenylcyclopropenone sensitization with weekly scalp DPC. From germline, CDR1 is SEHNR and CDR2 FQNEAQ (reference sequence). V was clipped by 2 bases and J by 5 bases, with 5 bases between them. The CDR3 has 12 residues. This clonotype was counted between two and nine times.

The sequencing used whole blood, collected in connection with sensitization to the hapten diphenylcyclopropenone (DPC). V is TRBV7-9 and J is TRBJ2-3; D is uncertain. This receptor was taken from a woman in her thirties or forties with alopecia areata. Some clones in this sample may be carry-over from other donors' samples. This CDR3 reads CASSLRRDTQYF. CDR3 DNA sequence: TGTGCCAGCAGCTTACGTCGAGATACGCAGTATTTT.